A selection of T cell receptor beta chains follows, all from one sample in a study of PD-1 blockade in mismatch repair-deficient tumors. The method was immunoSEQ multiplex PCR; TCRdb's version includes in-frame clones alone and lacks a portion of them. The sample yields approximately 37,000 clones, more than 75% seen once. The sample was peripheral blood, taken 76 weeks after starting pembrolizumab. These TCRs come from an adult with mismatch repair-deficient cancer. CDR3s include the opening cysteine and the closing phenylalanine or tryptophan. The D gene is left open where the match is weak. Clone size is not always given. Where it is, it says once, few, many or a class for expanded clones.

CASSVTGGLSGNTIYF	TGTGCCAGCAGCGTGACAGGAGGTCTCTCTGGAAACACCATATATTTT	TRBJ1-3	TRBV5-4	.	few
CASSLPGANVLTF	TGTGCCAGCAGCTTACCTGGGGCCAACGTCCTGACTTTC	TRBJ2-6	TRBV5-4	.	.
CASSLAGQGQPQHF	TGTGCCAGCAGCTTAGCGGGGCAGGGCCAGCCCCAGCATTTT	TRBJ1-5	TRBV7-9	.	.
CASTRGTGGLYQPQHF	TGTGCCAGCACCAGAGGGACAGGGGGGCTTTATCAGCCCCAGCATTTT	TRBJ1-5	TRBV28	TRBD1	.
CASSLTRAGNEKLFF	TGTGCCAGCAGCTTAACGCGTGCGGGTAATGAAAAACTGTTTTTT	TRBJ1-4	TRBV7-3	.	few
CASTFQPQIMGVEQFF	TGTGCCAGCACGTTCCAGCCCCAAATAATGGGAGTCGAGCAGTTCTTC	TRBJ2-1	TRBV6-6	.	.
CASSSRGTDTQYF	TGTGCCAGCAGCTCCCGAGGCACAGATACGCAGTATTTT	TRBJ2-3	TRBV7-8	.	.
CASSSPGARGYTF	TGTGCCAGCAGCTCCCCGGGTGCGCGGGGCTACACCTTC	TRBJ1-2	TRBV11-1	.	few
CASSSNTDQPQHF	TGTGCCAGCTCATCTAACACAGATCAGCCCCAGCATTTT	TRBJ1-5	TRBV18	.	once
CASSPELNIQYF	TGTGCCAGCAGCCCCGAACTAAACATTCAGTACTTC	TRBJ2-4	TRBV7-8	.	.
CASSLAGSSLEQFF	TGTGCCAGCAGCTTAGCCGGTTCATCTCTTGAGCAGTTCTTC	TRBJ2-1	TRBV7-8	.	few